This TCR beta chain was obtained from a study of T cell responses to AZD1222 COVID-19 vaccine. Data came from immunoSEQ multiplex PCR; TCRdb stores just in-frame clones and leaves some out. The sample consists of 90,000 or so clones, around nine tenths of them appearing once. The source was peripheral blood, collected on day 0 of AZD1222 vaccination. The receptor was isolated from an adult in good health.

As DNA, the CDR3 is TGCGCCAGCAGCCTCCGACTAGCGGGGGGCGATGAGCAGTTCTTC. Translated, it gives CASSLRLAGGDEQFF. The chain recombines TRBV4-3 with TRBJ2-1; TRBD2 agrees at 13 bases. The CDR3 is 15 residues long. With 4 bases clipped from V and 8 bases from J, the junction kept 5 bases outside the gene matches. Germline-derived CDR1 and CDR2 are LGHNA and YSLEER.